This T cell receptor beta chain was recorded in a study of T-cell reconstitution after alpha-beta-depleted transplantation in children. Study-wide findings and caveats: Reportedly, roughly two months post-transplant, alpha-beta T cells arose from several hundred expanded graft clones. The study traced high day-60 TCRbeta diversity in some patients to surviving recipient T cells and thymic progenitors. Newly produced T cells mostly provided counts and TCRbeta diversity after one year, as hyperexpanded clones declined.

The TCRbeta library incorporated unique molecular identifiers. MiXCR, applied by TCRdb to the PCR reads, yields one record per CDR3 protein. Seen here are about 580,000 distinct CDR3 sequences, roughly 24% observed once, and the top ten hold 14%. The CDR3 is 18 residues long. V lost 0 bases and J lost 0; bases outside the gene matches: 11. Germline values: CDR1 SGHTA, CDR2 FQGNSA. This clonotype has only one observation. The antigen is undetermined. Sequenced material: PBMCs, mostly from graft donor cells, taken 360 days after TCRalphabeta/CD19-depleted stem cell transplant. The chain couples TRBV7-2 to TRBJ2-7, with 7 bases that match TRBD1. This clonotype originated in a boy younger than two who had a stem cell transplant for acute myeloid leukemia, so the T cells may come from the graft donor. CDR3 DNA sequence: TGTGCCAGCAGCTTAGCGCTAATGGGGACAGCCCTCTCCTACGAGCAGTACGTC. As protein: CASSLALMGTALSYEQYV.